This T cell receptor (beta chain) was found in a study of cytomegalovirus exposure and HLA in healthy donors. At the level of the study: HLA-typed donors contributed around 82 million unique TCRs, which were held in an early data release. Study-level results: There was a cluster of highly shared sequence variants that was likely a sequencing artifact. For TCR beta chains, V- and J-gene trimming was later linked to a missense DCLRE1C variant.

A multiplex PCR was run with 60 Vbeta primers and 13 Jbeta primers. TCRdb keeps only in-frame clones here, not all; method: immunoSEQ multiplex PCR. The data hold 150,000 to 200,000 clones, with approximately 83% observed a single time. With respect to this clone: Its antigen is not known.

Germline CDR1 reads MGHRA; CDR2 reads YSYEKL. With 0 bases removed from V and 4 bases from J, the gap between germline ends came to 12 bases. There are 15 residues in the CDR3. The sample consisted of PBMCs. The origin of this receptor is a woman between 18 and 30 years old in good health and CMV-seronegative. V usage is TRBV4-1 and J usage is TRBJ2-5; D might be TRBD1 (5 bases). CDR3 DNA sequence: TGCGCCAGCAGCCAAGATCAAAGGGGCGTAGAGACCCAGTACTTC. Its translation: CASSQDQRGVETQYF.